This entry concerns a single TCR beta chain. Its target is not known. The sample is drawn from a study of T cells after yellow fever vaccination. In TCRdb, the 5' RACE reads were re-called with MiXCR into one record per CDR3 protein. Seen here are 300,000 to 450,000 distinct CDR3 sequences, about 6.2% observed once, and the top ten hold 15%. Study-level points and caveats: High-abundance clonotypes from the bulk population could contaminate FACS-sorted repertoires.

The CDR3 is 16 amino acids. V dropped 5 bases and J dropped 4 bases, with 18 bases sitting between them. The genes are TRBV12-3 or TRBV12-4 and TRBJ1-5; D ambiguous. The sequence was obtained from a man aged 30-40 years who received the YFV17D yellow fever vaccine. The starting material was PBMCs, obtained 5 days after the yellow fever booster vaccination. CDR3 sequence (DNA): TGTGCCAGCAGTCCGTACGGAGACTTAAGAAATCAGCCCCAGCATTTT. Encoded protein: CASSPYGDLRNQPQHF.